This TCR beta chain was identified in a study of shared clonotypes between healthy human individuals. Comments on this clone: Its target is unknown.

Using immunoSEQ multiplex PCR, the repertoire was profiled, and TCRdb retains in-frame clones only, with some absent. The sample lists about 2.2 million clones; 85% to 95% were seen once. In germline, CDR1 is MDHEN, CDR2 SYDVKM. Trimming shortened V by 5 bases and J by 9 bases, and 14 bases separated the two germline ends. This CDR3 is built from 13 residues. Terminally differentiated effector memory CD45RA+ cells were excluded by CCR7 positive selection of CD45RO-negative cells. Findings and limits, study-wide: Sharing of clonotypes among donors was expected to vary with sequencing depth. Though the depth was large, rarefaction showed that sorted-subset sequencing was incomplete. Estimated richness values were generally larger in naive subsets than in memory subsets.

This chain uses TRBV28 with TRBJ2-1; TRBD2 is a possible D gene (5 bases). The sequenced material came from naive CD8+ T cells from PBMCs. The sequence was collected from a man between 18 and 35 years old in good health. Some clones in this sample may be carry-over from other donors' samples. CDR3 sequence: CASSPSPGIEQFF. The CDR3 nucleotides are TGTGCCAGCAGTCCCTCCCCCGGGATTGAGCAGTTCTTC.